This TCR beta chain is drawn from a study of sequential checkpoint blockade in melanoma. Study context: Both treatment sequences were followed by maintenance nivolumab. Study observations and caveats: Response in arm A was associated with pretreatment TIL clonality.

Treatment meaning: randomized to nivolumab then ipilimumab (arm A) or the reverse (arm B). This clone was found many times. What it binds is unknown. V was trimmed by 5 bases and J by 7 bases, leaving 12 bases between them. In germline, CDR1 is SGHVT, CDR2 SQSDAQ. The CDR3 has 13 residues. Produced via immunoSEQ multiplex PCR; TCRdb's table is partial and in-frame only. The table shows about 2,100 clones, with 20% to 25% occurring only once. The rearrangement links TRBV7-4 to TRBJ2-1; the D gene is possibly TRBD1 (5 bases). This sequence was found in a human donor with melanoma. The sequencing here drew on tumor tissue (inferred from file names), taken from a patient given nivolumab and ipilimumab in sequence. CDR3 DNA sequence: TGTGCCAGCAGCGAAACCCCAGGGAATGAGCAGTTCTTC. Amino acid sequence: CASSETPGNEQFF.